This T cell receptor (beta chain) is drawn from a study of blood T cell repertoires in COVID-19. Study-level background: Acute-phase and convalescent COVID-19 samples originated in the United States, Italy and Spain.

The table came from immunoSEQ multiplex PCR; TCRdb's copy has only in-frame clones and leaves some out. Here the sample spans fewer than 300,000 clones, 86% being singletons. It was during active infection that Seattle patients were enrolled and then longitudinally followed. CDR3 length: 13 residues. The ends lost 6 bases at V and 1 base at J; junction bases unmatched: 1. The germline CDR1 and CDR2 sequences are LNHDA and SQIVND (reference sequence). The sample taken for sequencing was peripheral blood. This receptor was identified in a man aged 45 to 65 with COVID-19, enrolled during active disease. This chain links TRBV19 with TRBJ2-7; TRBD1 agrees at 9 bases. The CDR3 sequence: CASRTGGSYEQYF. In DNA form, the CDR3 reads TGTGCCAGTAGGACAGGGGGGTCCTACGAGCAGTACTTC.